The clone carrying this T cell receptor beta chain was recorded at least ten times. RNA transcripts yielded amplified TCR beta CDR3 regions. In the first-round RT-PCR of the TCR CDR3, the HTBI primer set was used. MiXCR, run by TCRdb on the multiplex PCR reads, gives a single entry per CDR3 protein. This sample has approximately 320,000 distinct CDR3 sequences, with 16% found just once. The entry originates in a study of T cells in Graves' hyperthyroidism and ophthalmopathy. In the study overall: The initial diagnosis was the point when peripheral blood was collected, ahead of any treatment.

Deletions cut 3 bases from V and 5 bases from J, with 9 bases between. The CDR3 extends over 13 amino acids. Germline V gene sequence: CDR1 MNHNS, CDR2 SASEGT. Newly diagnosed hyperthyroidism, duration under 2 months, in patients aged 18 to 65. The clonotype originates from a man aged 25 to 40 with Graves' hyperthyroidism. The genes are TRBV6-1 and TRBJ2-3; D might be TRBD1 (6 bases). Material: blood. CDR3 DNA: TGTGCCAGCAGTGAGATACAGGGAGATACGCAGTATTTT. Its protein product is CASSEIQGDTQYF.